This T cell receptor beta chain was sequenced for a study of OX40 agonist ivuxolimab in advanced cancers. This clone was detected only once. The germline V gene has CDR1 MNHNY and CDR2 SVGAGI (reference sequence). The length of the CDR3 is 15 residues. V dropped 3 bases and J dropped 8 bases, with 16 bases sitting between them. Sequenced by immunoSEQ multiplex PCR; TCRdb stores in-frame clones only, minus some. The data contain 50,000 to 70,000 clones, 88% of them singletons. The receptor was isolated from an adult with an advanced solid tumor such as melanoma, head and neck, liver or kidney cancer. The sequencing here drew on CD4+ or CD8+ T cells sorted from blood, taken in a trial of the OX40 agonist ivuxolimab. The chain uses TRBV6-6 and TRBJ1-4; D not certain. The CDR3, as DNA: TGTGCCAGCAGTTATATAGACGGCGTTAAAGAAAAACTGTTTTTT. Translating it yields CASSYIDGVKEKLFF.